This T cell receptor (beta chain) was recorded in a study of T cell changes during pregnancy in multiple sclerosis. Germline V lookup: CDR1 SQVTM, CDR2 ANQGSEA. The CDR3 extends over 13 amino acids. J gave up 6 bases and V 7 bases, and 5 bases lay outside the gene matches. Method: immunoSEQ multiplex PCR; TCRdb's copy keeps in-frame clones and lacks some. The sample has 70,000 to 100,000 clones, 90% to 95% seen once; the top ten hold 1.3% to 1.5%. Sequencing used peripheral blood, obtained in the third trimester of pregnancy. This TCR came from a female donor in good health, enrolled as a control in a pregnancy study. V usage is TRBV29-1 and J usage is TRBJ2-3; 12 nucleotides align to TRBD2. The CDR3 coding sequence is TGCAGCGGCAATCTAGCGGGAGGGGATACGCAGTATTTT. Its translation is CSGNLAGGDTQYF.